The T cell receptor (beta chain) described here comes from a study of cytomegalovirus exposure and HLA in healthy donors. Primers: 60 Vbeta forward and 13 Jbeta reverse. As originally analysed: About 80 million unique TCR beta chains, roughly 11 million of them shared, were counted by a later analysis. Measured with immunoSEQ multiplex PCR; TCRdb has only the in-frame clones, and not every one. V and J calls and clone size follow that table, whereas D and trimming were derived from the DNA. There are about 180,000 clones in the sample; 60% to 85% occur only once, and 2.5% to 3.5% lies in the top ten. Study-wide findings and caveats: Researchers reportedly found TCR beta sequences accurately predicted most subjects' HLA-A and HLA-B alleles. Later work showed greater clonal expansion in HLA-associated TCR beta chains than in equally common others. A prior analysis recorded that most TCR beta V segments were productive about 87% or about 30% of the time.

Germline-derived CDR1 and CDR2 are LNHDA and SQIVND (reference sequence). V trimming: 4 bases; J trimming: 8 bases; junction bases outside the gene matches: 6. There are 15 residues in the CDR3. This clone was observed a few times. Its specificity is unknown. The specimen sequenced was PBMCs. V gene TRBV19 combines with J gene TRBJ2-6, with 9 bases aligning to TRBD1. The sequence derives from a woman between 50 and 59 years old in good health and CMV-seropositive. CDR3 sequence: CASSTGGQGSNVLTF. CDR3 bases: TGTGCCAGTAGTACTGGGGGACAGGGCTCCAACGTCCTGACTTTC.